This TCR beta chain was recorded in a study of beta chain features in type 1 diabetes. Findings and caveats of the study: Shorter TCRB CDR3s, moderately but significantly so, were found in Type 1 diabetes patients in all four CD4+ subsets. Unsettled here was the matter of whether HLA type influences TCRB rearrangement. Insertion counts at VDJ junctions were lower in type 1 diabetes patients, who also showed more deletions there.

Germline V gene lookup returns CDR1 SGHVS and CDR2 FNYEAQ. J gave up 6 bases and V 1 base, and 8 bases lay outside the gene matches. CDR3 size: 16 residues. Sequencing targeted expressed TCRB transcripts, as all isolated RNA had been reverse transcribed. Sequencing was performed with immunoSEQ multiplex PCR; in TCRdb, only in-frame clones are kept and a portion is missing. The data show hundreds of thousands of clones, about 17% seen once. Each donor gave one heparinised blood draw averaging roughly 100 mL. This clone was counted only a few times. Antigen: not known. What was sequenced was naive CD4+ T cells from blood. J is TRBJ2-1 and V is TRBV7-6; TRBD2 agrees at 8 bases. The sequence was obtained from a woman younger than 35 in good health. CDR3 region: CASSLVSGRALNEQFF. Written as DNA, the CDR3 is TGTGCCAGCAGCTTAGTGTCCGGGAGGGCCCTCAATGAGCAGTTCTTC.